These T cell receptor beta chains were read from a single sample in a study of regulatory T cells in long-lasting Graves disease. TCRdb ran MiXCR on the multiplex PCR reads and lists one entry per CDR3 protein. Seen here are fewer than 500,000 distinct CDR3 sequences, under 20% observed once, and the top ten hold 12%. These same data were also listed under a study on T cells in Graves' hyperthyroidism and ophthalmopathy.

The sample in question was peripheral blood mononuclear cells (PBMCs), obtained at new diagnosis, from a patient treated with antithyroid drugs. The receptors shown here come from a man aged 40-55 years with Graves disease. Both conserved end residues are part of each CDR3. The D gene is left open where the match is weak. Size is omitted from some rows. Given values are once, few, many or a class for expanded clones.

J gene	V gene	clone size	D gene	CDR3 DNA	CDR3 protein
TRBJ2-1	TRBV7-9	many	TRBD2	TGTGCCAGCAGCTCCCCGGGACTAGCGGTTCACAATGAGCAGTTCTTC	CASSSPGLAVHNEQFF
TRBJ2-5	TRBV29-1	-	-	TGCAGCACTGGGGGGAGGTACCAAGAGACCCAGTACTTC	CSTGGRYQETQYF
TRBJ2-2	TRBV11-2	many	-	TGTGCCAGCAGCTTAAAGCTGGCGAACACCGGGGAGCTGTTTTTT	CASSLKLANTGELFF
TRBJ2-5	TRBV20-1	many	TRBD2	TGCAGTGCTAGAGATGAGCGGGGGGTCCAAGAGACCCAGTACTTC	CSARDERGVQETQYF
TRBJ2-5	TRBV5-1	many	TRBD2	TGTGCCAGCAGCTTGACTAGCGGGAGAGAGACCCAGTACTTC	CASSLTSGRETQYF
TRBJ2-3	TRBV10-2	few	-	TGCGCCAGCAGGGGACTTACAGATACGCAGTATTTT	CASRGLTDTQYF
TRBJ2-5	TRBV12-3/TRBV12-4	many	-	TGTGCCAGCAGCCCTATGGGGGGCGGAGAGACCCAGTACTTC	CASSPMGGGETQYF
TRBJ2-3	TRBV9	-	TRBD2	TGTGCCAGCAGCGTAGGTTCTAGCGGGAGCACAGATACGCAGTATTTT	CASSVGSSGSTDTQYF
TRBJ2-3	TRBV5-5	few	-	TGTGCCAGCAGCTTAGACAGGTATATGGATACGCAGTATTTT	CASSLDRYMDTQYF
TRBJ1-1	TRBV30	few	-	TGTGCCTGGAGATCCTCAGGGGACACTGAAGCTTTCTTT	CAWRSSGDTEAFF
TRBJ1-2	TRBV24-1	-	-	TGTGCCACCAGTGACTCCGGGTCGAAATATGGCTACACCTTC	CATSDSGSKYGYTF
TRBJ1-1	TRBV20-1	-	-	TGCAGTGCTAGGGCAGGGTCCTTGAACACTGAAGCTTTCTTT	CSARAGSLNTEAFF
TRBJ2-3	TRBV9	-	-	TGTGCCAGCAGCGTAGGGGTAGCGGCTAGCACAGATACGCAGTATTTT	CASSVGVAASTDTQYF
TRBJ2-1	TRBV6-2/TRBV6-3	many	TRBD2	TGTGCCAGCAGTCATGCCCCGGCAGGTCTAGCGGGAGGCCCCAATGAGCAGTTCTTC	CASSHAPAGLAGGPNEQFF
TRBJ1-5	TRBV28	many	-	TGTGCCAGCAAGGGTGTCTTTCCTAAAAATCAGCCCCAGCATTTT	CASKGVFPKNQPQHF
TRBJ2-7	TRBV5-1	many	TRBD1	TGCGCCAGCAGCTTGAACAGGGGGGAATCTGGGTACGAGCAGTACTTC	CASSLNRGESGYEQYF
TRBJ2-1	TRBV19	few	-	TGTGCCAGTAGTATGGGGGCGAGCGGATTCTCCTACAATGAGCAGTTCTTC	CASSMGASGFSYNEQFF
TRBJ2-7	TRBV2	-	-	TGTGCCAGCAGTCCCGGGACAGAGGAGGGGTACGAGCAGTACTTC	CASSPGTEEGYEQYF
TRBJ2-5	TRBV18	few	-	TGTGCCAGCTCACCATCGCTTCAGGAACAAGAGACCCAGTACTTC	CASSPSLQEQETQYF
TRBJ2-5	TRBV28	many	-	TGTGCCAGCAGTTCTCTTGCGGGTACAGAGACCCAGTACTTC	CASSSLAGTETQYF
TRBJ2-7	TRBV24-1	few	-	TGTGCCACCAGTGATCCCCGAGGGGAAGGGCTCGAGCAGTACTTC	CATSDPRGEGLEQYF
TRBJ2-2	TRBV29-1	-	-	TGCAGCGTTTCCCCCCGGGGCGGAGACACCGGGGAGCTGTTTTTT	CSVSPRGGDTGELFF
TRBJ2-7	TRBV29-1	-	-	TGCAGCGTTGTACGTGGTGTTACCTACGAGCAGTACTTC	CSVVRGVTYEQYF
TRBJ2-4	TRBV2	many	-	TGTGCCAGCAGGCGGAATGAAAACATTCAGTACTTC	CASRRNENIQYF
TRBJ2-7	TRBV7-2	many	-	TGTGCCAGCAGCTTACCCAGCATCTACGAGCAGTACTTC	CASSLPSIYEQYF
TRBJ2-3	TRBV11-3	-	TRBD1	TGTGCCAGCAGCCAAGCCGGGACAGGGGCTACAGATACGCAGTATTTT	CASSQAGTGATDTQYF
TRBJ2-7	TRBV28	few	TRBD1	TGTGCCAGCACCCTGACAGGGTTTATCGACGAGCAGTACTTC	CASTLTGFIDEQYF
TRBJ1-1	TRBV4-1	many	-	TGCGCCAGCAGCCACTTAACGGGTAGGTTTCGCACTGAAGCTTTCTTT	CASSHLTGRFRTEAFF
TRBJ2-5	TRBV7-2	many	-	TGTGCCAGCAGCTTATGGGGTCAGTCGGAGACCCAGTACTTC	CASSLWGQSETQYF
TRBJ1-3	TRBV30	many	TRBD1	TGTGCCTGTTACAGGGGCTCCTGGGATGGAAACACCATATATTTT	CACYRGSWDGNTIYF
TRBJ2-7	TRBV20-1	once	TRBD1	TGCAGTGCTAGAACAGGGGCCAGCTCCTACGAGCAGTACTTC	CSARTGASSYEQYF
TRBJ2-1	TRBV18	many	TRBD2	TGTGCCAGCTCAACGACTAGCGGAATCAATGAGCAGTTCTTC	CASSTTSGINEQFF
TRBJ1-1	TRBV28	many	-	TGTGCCAGCAGTTTTGTGGGTGGCACTGAAGCTTTCTTT	CASSFVGGTEAFF
TRBJ2-1	TRBV29-1	-	TRBD2	TGCAGCGTTGAAGTGGGGGGACTAGCGGGGAGTGAGCAGTTCTTC	CSVEVGGLAGSEQFF
TRBJ2-3	TRBV11-2	few	-	TGTGCCAGCAGCTTAGAGTGGGGAGATACGCAGTATTTT	CASSLEWGDTQYF
TRBJ1-4	TRBV2	many	-	TGTGCCAGCAAATCGCAGGAAGGTAATGAAAAACTGTTTTTT	CASKSQEGNEKLFF
TRBJ2-7	TRBV6-1	few	TRBD2	TGTGCCAGCAGTGACACCGGGACTAGCACCCCTCTCCCTGGGGCCCACTACGAGCAGTACTTC	CASSDTGTSTPLPGAHYEQYF
TRBJ2-7	TRBV27	many	TRBD1	TGTGCCAGCAGTTGGACAGGGGTGTTGCTTGACAACGAGCAGTACTTC	CASSWTGVLLDNEQYF
TRBJ2-3	TRBV4-2	many	-	TGTGCCAGCAGCCAAGGTCTCGAAGATACGCAGTATTTT	CASSQGLEDTQYF
TRBJ1-4	TRBV30	many	-	TGTGCCATGGACGGGGTAGCTAATGAAAAACTGTTTTTT	CAMDGVANEKLFF
TRBJ1-4	TRBV6-2/TRBV6-3	few	-	TGTGCCAGCAGTCAGGATTACAGGGAAAAACTGTTTTTT	CASSQDYREKLFF
TRBJ2-3	TRBV7-9	many	TRBD1	TGTGCCAGCAGCGCAGGGGGCTCCACAGATACGCAGTATTTT	CASSAGGSTDTQYF
TRBJ2-6	TRBV15	few	-	TGTGCCACCAGCACCTTACAGGGCCCTGGGGCCAACGTCCTGACTTTC	CATSTLQGPGANVLTF
TRBJ2-5	TRBV24-1	few	-	TGTGCCACCAGTGATCCCAGGGGAGACGGTGAGACCCAGTACTTC	CATSDPRGDGETQYF
TRBJ2-7	TRBV6-9	-	TRBD2	TGTGCCAGCAGTTACGGAGCGGGAGGGTACGAGCAGTACTTC	CASSYGAGGYEQYF
TRBJ2-7	TRBV27	many	TRBD2	TGTGCCAGCACCATGCTTGGTACCGGGAGGTCCTACGAGCAGTACTTC	CASTMLGTGRSYEQYF
TRBJ2-7	TRBV20-1	many	-	TGCAGTGCCAAAGGGGGACTATCGTCCTACGAGCAGTACTTC	CSAKGGLSSYEQYF
TRBJ2-1	TRBV5-1	-	TRBD1	TGTGCCAGCAGCATATCTTGGGACAGGGAGAATGAGCAGTTCTTC	CASSISWDRENEQFF
TRBJ1-1	TRBV6-5	-	-	TGTGCCAGCAGTTCCGGGACTTGGAACACTGAAGCTTTCTTT	CASSSGTWNTEAFF
TRBJ2-7	TRBV10-3	few	-	TGTGCCATCAGTGAGTCAACAGACTACGCCTACGAGCAGTACTTC	CAISESTDYAYEQYF
TRBJ1-1	TRBV4-1	-	-	TGCGCCAGCAGCCAAGGGGGACGAGCGAACACTGAAGCTTTCTTT	CASSQGGRANTEAFF
TRBJ2-7	TRBV6-1	many	-	TGTGCCAGCCATCGCCCGGGGTTTTCCTACGAGCAGTACTTC	CASHRPGFSYEQYF
TRBJ2-7	TRBV28	many	-	TGTGCCAGCAGTCCTCCCAGCCTTTACGAGCAGTACTTC	CASSPPSLYEQYF
TRBJ2-4	TRBV20-1	many	TRBD2	TGCAGTGCTAGAGATACTAGCGGGGTCCCGCTAGCCAAAAACATTCAGTACTTC	CSARDTSGVPLAKNIQYF